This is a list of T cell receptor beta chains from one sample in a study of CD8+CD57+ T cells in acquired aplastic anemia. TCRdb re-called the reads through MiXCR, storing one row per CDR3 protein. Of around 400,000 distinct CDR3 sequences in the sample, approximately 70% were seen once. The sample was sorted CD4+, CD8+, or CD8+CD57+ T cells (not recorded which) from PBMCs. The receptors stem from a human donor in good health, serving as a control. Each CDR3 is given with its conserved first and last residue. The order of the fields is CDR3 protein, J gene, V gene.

CDR3aa: CASFGGVNLGSQHF
j_gene: TRBJ1-5
v_gene: TRBV19

CDR3aa: CASSESRRTGLAADTQYF
j_gene: TRBJ2-3
v_gene: TRBV6-5

CDR3aa: CASSTGQGAKTEAFF
j_gene: TRBJ1-1
v_gene: TRBV2

CDR3aa: CASSPRQGENTEAFF
j_gene: TRBJ1-1
v_gene: TRBV7-8

CDR3aa: CASSQAPSSYNSPLHF
j_gene: TRBJ1-6
v_gene: TRBV3-2

CDR3aa: CSAHYPRGFTYEQYF
j_gene: TRBJ2-7
v_gene: TRBV20-1

CDR3aa: CASSVACRNAVYGYTF
j_gene: TRBJ1-2
v_gene: TRBV9

CDR3aa: CASSLTLDGYTEAYF
j_gene: TRBJ2-7
v_gene: TRBV7-6

CDR3aa: CSATTLQGSTLHF
j_gene: TRBJ1-6
v_gene: TRBV20-1

CDR3aa: CAWNTQTLGGYTF
j_gene: TRBJ1-2
v_gene: TRBV30

CDR3aa: CASSSGTTMHAGELFF
j_gene: TRBJ2-2
v_gene: TRBV15

CDR3aa: CSARASRDYEQYF
j_gene: TRBJ2-7
v_gene: TRBV20-1

CDR3aa: CASSPSGGTEQYF
j_gene: TRBJ2-7
v_gene: TRBV7-9

CDR3aa: CASSRDSNDGYAF
j_gene: TRBJ1-2
v_gene: TRBV7-4

CDR3aa: CASTPGREQFF
j_gene: TRBJ2-1
v_gene: TRBV12-3/TRBV12-4

CDR3aa: CASSFGTGFPNEKLFF
j_gene: TRBJ1-4
v_gene: TRBV5-6

CDR3aa: CAISGTSGGPTGELFF
j_gene: TRBJ2-2
v_gene: TRBV10-3

CDR3aa: CASSLNTGSYNAQFF
j_gene: TRBJ2-1
v_gene: TRBV9

CDR3aa: CSVSGTGNEKLFF
j_gene: TRBJ1-4
v_gene: TRBV29-1

CDR3aa: CARSPGRGVEQYF
j_gene: TRBJ2-7
v_gene: TRBV10-1

CDR3aa: CASSFKGLVEELFF
j_gene: TRBJ2-2
v_gene: TRBV7-8

CDR3aa: CASSPRQGKATQYF
j_gene: TRBJ2-5
v_gene: TRBV5-1

CDR3aa: CASFTGQSRRGTIYF
j_gene: TRBJ1-3
v_gene: TRBV6-1

CDR3aa: CASSQDSSREETQYF
j_gene: TRBJ2-5
v_gene: TRBV4-3

CDR3aa: CASSFWGGPEDTQYF
j_gene: TRBJ2-3
v_gene: TRBV5-8